This T cell receptor (beta chain) was documented in a study of blood T cells in healthy people across ages. PCR was performed a second time for about 7 to 12 cycles using a sample-barcoded 5' primer and a J-beta primer mix. TCRdb processed the 5' RACE reads anew with MiXCR; each CDR3 protein has one entry. The sample holds about 700,000 distinct CDR3 sequences, approximately 30% seen once. Findings and caveats of the study: Older individuals had lower TCR beta diversity per million T cells (the decline was roughly linear).

This clonotype was seen repeatedly, ten times or more. Antigen specificity is unknown. The origin of this receptor is an elderly woman in good health. Sequenced sample: blood.

Here the CDR3 DNA reads TGTGCCAGCAGCCTCGAGACGGTCGGGACAGACTTAATGTACCAAGAGACCCAGTACTTC. Protein product: CASSLETVGTDLMYQETQYF. This chain connects TRBV3-1 to TRBJ2-5; 7 bases align to TRBD1. This CDR3 spans 20 amino acids. Germline CDR1 reads LGHDT; CDR2 reads YNNKEL (reference sequence). J lost 0 bases, V lost 4 bases, and 20 bases had no gene match.